Listed below are T cell receptor beta chains from one sample, sequenced in a study of response to subunit inactivated influenza vaccine. Each CDR3 protein gets one entry after TCRdb re-called the RT-PCR reads with MiXCR. The data show more than 450,000 distinct CDR3 sequences, approximately 7.6% seen once. The sequencing here drew on PBMCs from blood, taken about 24 months after vaccination. These receptors originate from a man between 50 and 69 years old who received an inactivated influenza vaccine. CDR3s leave out the opening cysteine and the closing phenylalanine or tryptophan.

>TRBV20-1
SAFGLGANEQF
>TRBV7-8
ASSIGTVQQPQH
>TRBV21-1
ASSKETVRQYADTQY
>TRBV11-2
ASSTRHHYEQY
>TRBV5-1
ASSANLAGGRETQY
>TRBV29-1
SVEDLEGWATHEQF
>TRBV19
ASSIGVSYAQPQH
>TRBV20-1
SAAVEGWYQETQY
>TRBV7-9
ASSFTANTGELF
>TRBV20-1
CARGLSGGAVFEQY
>TRBV6-2/TRBV6-3
ASTGQSSYEQY